This T cell receptor beta chain was identified in a study of blood T cell repertoires in COVID-19. At the level of the study: COVID-19 samples collected from the United States, Italy and Spain covered acute and convalescent phases.

As originally analysed: Scientists estimated how many nucleated cells there were by amplifying reference gene primers. The repertoire was sequenced with immunoSEQ multiplex PCR; TCRdb's copy has only in-frame clones and lacks some. V and J calls and clone size are those listed in that table; D and trimming were worked out from the DNA. The sample shows some 220,000 clones, 70% to 90% of them seen only once. The germline CDR1 and CDR2 sequences are LGHNT and FRNRAP. This CDR3 has 17 residues. V dropped 0 bases and J dropped 4; count of bases not matched to a gene: 10. The sequence was collected from a woman in her sixties or seventies with COVID-19, enrolled during active disease. The sample consisted of peripheral blood. V usage is TRBV12-5 and J usage is TRBJ1-1; 8 nucleotides match TRBD1. CDR3 nucleotides: TGTGCTAGTGGTTTGGTACTCTCCTATCAGGGGGCCACTGAAGCTTTCTTT. It translates to CASGLVLSYQGATEAFF. Combining the CDR3 with reference TRBV12-5 and TRBJ1-1 gives the whole variable domain DARVTQTPRHKVTEMGQEVTMRCQPILGHNTVFWYRQTMMQGLELLAYFRNRAPLDDSGMPKDRFSAEMPDATLATLKIQPSEPRDSAVYFCASGLVLSYQGATEAFFGQGTRLTVV.